One sample yielded the 3 T cell receptor beta chains listed below, sequenced in a study of identical twins. TCRdb fed the 5' RACE reads into MiXCR, producing one record per CDR3 protein. The sample lists some 690,000 distinct CDR3 sequences, 20% to 25% occurring once. The same data also contributed to another study, on T cells expressing NK-cell markers.

The sample comprised PBMCs. These receptors were taken from a woman aged 18 to 35 in good health.

This clonotype has just a few counts. This chain joins TRBV20-1 and TRBJ2-7, with TRBD1 identical over 7 bases. This CDR3 has 14 amino acids. Per the germline V gene, CDR1 is DFQATT and CDR2 is SNEGSKA (reference sequence). V dropped 1 base and J dropped 3; count of bases not matched to a gene: 6. CDR3 in amino acids: CSARGGQLLYEQYF. The DNA for the CDR3 is TGCAGTGCTAGAGGGGGACAGCTCCTCTACGAGCAGTACTTC.

The chain joins TRBV9 to TRBJ2-3, with 7 bases identical to TRBD1. Trimming removed 3 bases from V and 3 bases from J; junction bases left unmatched: 10. Per germline, CDR1 SGDLS and CDR2 YYNGEE. This CDR3 region has 16 residues. CDR3 in amino acids: CASSGGTAPRTDTQYF. For the CDR3, the DNA is TGTGCCAGCAGCGGAGGGACAGCCCCTCGAACAGATACGCAGTATTTT.

The chain has TRBV20-1 and TRBJ2-5; 8 nucleotides line up with TRBD2. J lost 2 bases, V lost 1 base, and 9 bases had no gene match. Germline lookup yields CDR1 DFQATT and CDR2 SNEGSKA (reference sequence). The CDR3 contains 16 residues. Here the CDR3 reads CSARGGSGGTQETQYF. The CDR3 coding sequence is TGCAGTGCTAGAGGTGGCAGCGGGGGAACACAAGAGACCCAGTACTTC.